Shown below are 3 T cell receptor beta chains from a single sample sequenced in a study of blood T cell repertoires in COVID-19. Libraries were prepared by immunoSEQ multiplex PCR; TCRdb keeps only in-frame clonotypes and omits some of them. Of about 240,000 clones in the sample, approximately 86% were seen once. Material: peripheral blood. The receptor set was obtained from a man in his 60s who had recovered from COVID-19.

CDR3: CASSLAGLAGTYEQFF. The CDR3 DNA sequence: TGCGCCAGCAGCTTGGCCGGACTAGCGGGCACATATGAGCAGTTCTTC. This chain links TRBV5-1 with TRBJ2-1; TRBD2 matches 11 bases. Unmatched junction bases numbered 7, after V lost 0 bases and J lost 8 bases. CDR3 size: 16 residues. Germline V CDR1 and CDR2: SGHRS, YFSETQ.

V and J are TRBV27 and TRBJ1-3; D is possibly TRBD1 (5 bases). Trimming took off 0 bases at V and 4 bases at J, with 13 bases between the two ends. The length of the CDR3 is 16 residues. The germline gives CDR1 MNHEY, CDR2 SMNVEV (reference sequence). The CDR3 DNA reads TGTGCCAGCAGTTTATCACAGGATGTAATCGGAAACACCATATATTTT. Protein product: CASSLSQDVIGNTIYF.

CDR3 amino acids: CASSSLSGGTYNEQFF. Written as DNA, the CDR3 is TGTGCCAGCAGTTCGCTCAGCGGGGGGACCTACAATGAGCAGTTCTTC. The V call is TRBV27, the J call TRBJ2-1, with 9 bases identical to TRBD2. Trimming at V came to 4 bases and at J to 2 bases, leaving 6 bases not matched to a gene. The V gene's germline CDR1 is MNHEY and CDR2 SMNVEV (reference sequence). This CDR3 is 16 amino acids long.